These 4 T cell receptor beta chains share one sample of origin, sequenced in a study of beta chain features in type 1 diabetes. TCRB transcripts that were expressed got sequenced, as all of the isolated RNA had been reverse transcribed. The data were produced by immunoSEQ multiplex PCR, yet TCRdb's version contains in-frame clones alone and is incomplete. The sample lists approximately 330,000 clones; about 11% were seen once. The sample comprised naive CD4+ T cells from blood. These receptors all come from a woman in her 30s in good health.

This clone was seen only a few times. V usage is TRBV27 and J usage is TRBJ2-7; D may be TRBD2 (6 bases). The CDR3 length is 15 residues. The germline V and J ends were trimmed by 6 bases and 5 bases, with 20 bases remaining between them. CDR1 MNHEY and CDR2 SMNVEV come from the germline V gene (reference sequence). CDR3 residues: CASRRQPGSGDEQYF. Here the CDR3 DNA reads TGTGCCAGCAGGCGGCAGCCCGGGAGCGGCGACGAGCAGTACTTC.

This clone was observed a few times. The V gene is TRBV6-6, the J gene TRBJ2-5; 7 bases match TRBD1. CDR1 and CDR2 (germline): MNHNY, SVGAGI (reference sequence). The ends lost 11 bases at V and 5 bases at J; junction bases unmatched: 11. CDR3 length equals 13 residues. CDR3 amino acids: CAGHRGVGETQYF. The CDR3 DNA reads TGTGCCGGACACAGGGGAGTGGGGGAGACCCAGTACTTC.

A few counts support this clone. The chain employs TRBV5-1 and TRBJ2-7; D may be TRBD1 (6 bases). The germline gives CDR1 SGHRS, CDR2 YFSETQ. The CDR3 contains 15 residues. The ends were cut back, 1 base at V and 0 bases at J, with 11 bases in the middle. Written as DNA, the CDR3 is TGCGCCAGCAGCTTGAGGACAGAGAGCTCCTACGAGCAGTACTTC. It translates to CASSLRTESSYEQYF.

This clone has just a few counts. The rearrangement joins TRBV6-5 to TRBJ1-1; D call uncertain. The length of the CDR3 is 14 residues. Looked up from germline, CDR1 is MNHEY and CDR2 is SVGAGI. Trimming took 5 bases from V and 5 from J, leaving 15 bases between them. The CDR3 region has the DNA TGTGCCAGCAGTCCCGGGTCCCAGAGGACTGAAGCTTTCTTT. It is translated as CASSPGSQRTEAFF.